The subject of this entry is one T cell receptor beta chain. No antigen is known for it. There are no base qualities to consult, and no much larger clone falls within one base. Library creation used the immunoSEQ multiplex PCR assay. About 10^5 TCR templates per sample were assayed by the deep sequencing platform. Genomic DNA extracted from sorted T cells was the material used for TCRbeta CDR3 sequencing. Concerning the study's data processing: The R programming language was used for clonal analysis of the TCRbeta CDR3 data. Comparing unstimulated samples against CFSE-low samples taken after the reaction was how alloreactive CD4+ and CD8+ clones were defined. Regulatory or non-regulatory origin was assigned to alloreactive CD4+ clones by matching of sequences to sorted unstimulated Treg and non-Treg repertoires. TCRdb took over this immuneACCESS table, retaining in-frame rearrangements with V and J assigned. Such tables are incomplete; in checked studies, under half of the missing clones stem from an unresolved V gene, and the remainder is unexplained. Clone size and the V and J calls come from that table; the DNA yielded D and trimming. Here the sample has around 100,000 clones; about 93% occur a single time. The ten largest make up roughly 0.29% of the sample.

CDR1 and CDR2, looked up from the germline V gene, are LGHNA and YNFKEQ. The junction shows trimming of 0 bases on V and 1 base on J, and the gene matches do not reach 3 bases of it. From cysteine to phenylalanine, the CDR3 is 16 amino acids long. The CDR3 DNA has 48 bases and is translated from base 1. This sample stems from a study of siplizumab effects on memory and regulatory T cells (dated by TCRdb to the late 2010s). Concerning the study at large: The study looked at the effect of siplizumab, an anti-CD2 antibody, on alloreactive T-cell subsets in allogeneic mixed lymphocyte reactions made from human PBMCs. The paper as a whole reports these results and caveats: Siplizumab significantly lowered the cumulative frequency of alloreactive sequences that could be traced to unstimulated CD4+ memory T cells. In reactions with siplizumab, an average of around 70% of mappable alloreactive CD4+ clones were Treg-derived, compared with 25% to 30% in control reactions. For roughly 75-97% of proliferating CD4+ or CD8+ clones, no naive or memory phenotype could be assigned. Because sequences below about 10^-5 frequency were poorly captured, only a minor fraction of alloreactive clones could be mapped to unstimulated subsets. Whether proliferating Tregs from siplizumab cultures actually had suppressive function was not functionally confirmed. Greater diversity appeared to be present in unstimulated naive T cells than in memory T cells, and a substantial contribution to the alloresponse seemed to be made by naive cells.

TCRbeta CDR3 sequencing was performed on sorted unstimulated T cells and on proliferating T cells recovered from mixed lymphocyte reactions. Fresh whole blood from around 11 HLA-typed healthy donors was used to isolate PBMCs. To map where alloreactive clones came from, unstimulated CD4+ non-regulatory T cells were FACS-sorted. The TCR originated in a human donor in good health. Sample: non-Treg CD4+ T cells sorted from blood. Read against the paper, the sample's cell subset or site label means: FACS-sorted unstimulated CD4+ non-regulatory T cells. The sequence joins TRBV4-2 to TRBJ2-1, with 7 central nucleotides matching TRBD2. The CDR3 region reads CASSQEGGRSYNEQFF. The nucleotide sequence is given as TGTGCCAGCAGCCAAGAGGGGGGGAGGTCCTACAATGAGCAGTTCTTC.